This TCR beta chain stems from a study of graft-versus-host responses after intestinal transplantation. Study context: The transplants performed in recipients were multivisceral, liver-intestinal, or isolated intestinal. Every one of the recipients received anti-thymocyte globulin induction and afterwards took tacrolimus and steroids for roughly three years. Study-wide findings and caveats: The authors found GvH clones in recipient marrow, some appearing first in ileum or blood. Within the allografts of patients who had graft-donor T cell macrochimerism, graft-versus-host to host-versus-graft clonal ratios were high.

Here immunoSEQ multiplex PCR was the method, and the copy in TCRdb shows in-frame clones only, minus some. This sample yields roughly 11,000 clones, of which about 89% are seen a single time; 3% to 4% belongs to the top ten. Concerning this clone: Antigen unknown.

Per germline, CDR1 MGHDK and CDR2 SYGVNS. V was trimmed by 2 bases and J by 5 bases, leaving 15 bases between them. The CDR3 contains 15 residues. This sample's time point: postoperative day 105 after intestinal transplantation (dayNNNN = postoperative day). J is TRBJ2-5 and V is TRBV25-1; either TRBD1 or TRBD2 may supply D (5 bases each). The source was PBMCs, collected 105 days after intestinal transplantation. The TCR was taken from a human patient who received an intestinal transplant, so some T cells may come from the graft donor. In DNA form, the CDR3 reads TGTGCCAGCAGTGAAGGGGGTCAGCAAAGGGAGACCCAGTACTTC. Translating it yields CASSEGGQQRETQYF. Looking up the rest from reference TRBV25-1 and TRBJ2-5 gives the full variable domain: EADIYQTPRYLVIGTGKKITLECSQTMGHDKMYWYQQDPGMELHLIHYSYGVNSTEKGDLSSESTVSRIRTEHFPLTLESARPSHTSQYLCASSEGGQQRETQYFGPGTRLLVL.